The T cell receptor (beta chain) under discussion was sequenced for a study of vaccination effects on CD4 cells after COVID-19. Study as a whole: The median interval between the second dose and post-vaccine sampling was 72 days.

Once cultured for approximately eleven days, the cells underwent separation to obtain CD4+ T cells. Each participant was given two doses of one vaccine (BNT162b2 or mRNA-1273). Vaccinated participants had no history of SARS-CoV-2 infection and tested negative for nucleocapsid antibodies. Whole-study findings and limits: The study found that only 1 of 255 vaccine-induced clones from healthy vaccinees cross-reacted with common cold coronaviruses. Marked clonal contraction of both clone types appeared late after vaccination.

Data came from immunoSEQ multiplex PCR; TCRdb stores just in-frame clones and leaves some out. Of about 73,000 clones detected, around 69% appear once; the ten largest clones hold approximately 2%. V dropped 7 bases and J dropped 3; count of bases not matched to a gene: 8. Germline values: CDR1 SNHLY, CDR2 FYNNEI. There are 14 residues in the CDR3. For this clone: Its antigen is not known.

The TCR sequence derives from a human donor who received a COVID-19 vaccine. The V and J genes are TRBV2 and TRBJ2-5; 7 nucleotides agree with TRBD2. The sequenced sample was CD4+ T cells from PBMCs cultured without peptide, obtained after COVID-19 vaccination. DNA of the CDR3: TGTGCCAGCAATTTCGGGGGGACGGAAGAGACCCAGTACTTC. This gives the protein CASNFGGTEETQYF.